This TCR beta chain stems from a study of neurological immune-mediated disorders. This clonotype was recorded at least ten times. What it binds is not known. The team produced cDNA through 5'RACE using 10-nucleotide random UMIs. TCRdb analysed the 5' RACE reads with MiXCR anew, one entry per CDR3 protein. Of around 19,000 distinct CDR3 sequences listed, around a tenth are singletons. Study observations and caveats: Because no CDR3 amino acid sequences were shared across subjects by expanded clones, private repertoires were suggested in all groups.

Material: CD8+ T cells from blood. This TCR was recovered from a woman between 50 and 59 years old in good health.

The CDR3 sequence: CASSTLGGDNEQFF. The CDR3 DNA follows: TGTGCCAGCAGCACTTTGGGAGGGGACAATGAGCAGTTCTTC. The chain links TRBV7-9 to TRBJ2-1; 7 bases map to TRBD2. Germline V lookup: CDR1 SEHNR, CDR2 FQNEAQ (reference sequence). The CDR3 runs to 14 residues. J was trimmed by 5 bases and V by 5 bases; bases with no gene match: 6.